This entry lists 6 T cell receptor beta chains sequenced from one sample in a study of molecular identifiers for immune sequencing clone quantification listed by TCRdb under 2018. Libraries came from PCR. Instrument on record: Illumina HiSeq 4000. TCRdb's own reprocessing of the public reads used fastp at Q25 and MiXCR and kept productive beta chains. Each CDR3 protein gets just one entry, which takes the most common genes and DNA from the rows behind it. For this sample the table gives about 640,000 distinct CDR3 sequences, of which about 20% were detected only once. Roughly 0.9% of the sample rests with the top ten. Sequencing was done on a sample of naive CD8+ T cells from blood, with Jurkat cell RNA spiked in. Interpreted using the paper, the cell subset or site label stands for: FACS-sorted CD8+CD4-CCR7+CD45RA+ naive T cells. The origin of the receptors is a human donor in good health. Some libraries in this study had Jurkat cell RNA spiked in.

This clonotype has at least ten counts. This sequence joins TRBV4-3 and TRBJ2-3, with D possibly being TRBD2 (6 bases). The CDR3 extends over 17 amino acids. Germline V CDR1 and CDR2: LGHNA, YSLEER. V lost 0 bases, J lost 0 bases, and 13 bases lay in between. The CDR3: CASSQEVSGTSTDTQYF. For the CDR3, the DNA is TGCGCCAGCAGCCAAGAAGTTTCCGGGACTAGCACAGATACGCAGTATTTT.

The CDR3 here is CASSLKSSSYNEQFF. CDR3 coding DNA: TGTGCCAGTAGTTTAAAGTCGAGCTCCTACAATGAGCAGTTCTTC. The chain carries TRBV19 and TRBJ2-1; unclear D gene. This CDR3 is built from 15 residues. CDR1 is LNHDA and CDR2 is SQIVND in the germline V gene (reference sequence). V was pared by 5 bases and J by 0 bases, with 11 bases between.

For the CDR3, the DNA is TGTGCCAGCGGGTCCATGGGGGGCAGGGACTCCTACGAGCAGTACTTC. Amino acids: CASGSMGGRDSYEQYF. The chain links TRBV27 to TRBJ2-7; the D gene could be TRBD1 or TRBD2 (6 bases each). V gave up 8 bases and J gave up 0 bases, with 20 bases separating them. CDR1 MNHEY and CDR2 SMNVEV come from the germline V gene (reference sequence). This CDR3 region has 16 residues.

This clonotype was counted between two and nine times. The rearrangement uses TRBV25-1 and TRBJ2-7, with a weak D call TRBD2 (7 bases). Per the germline V gene, CDR1 is MGHDK and CDR2 is SYGVNS. V was trimmed by 4 bases and J by 4 bases, leaving 17 bases between them. CDR3 length: 15 amino acids. CDR3 nucleotides: TGTGCCAGCAGTGCCCTCGGTGGGGGGGCTTACGAGCAGTACTTC. Encoded protein: CASSALGGGAYEQYF.

This clonotype was recorded at least ten times. This rearrangement joins TRBV6-2 or TRBV6-3 to TRBJ1-1; 9 bases line up with TRBD1. Looked up from germline, CDR1 is MNHEY and CDR2 is SVGEGT. The V and J ends lost 8 bases and 7 bases, in that order; junction bases with no gene match: 5. This CDR3 is 12 amino acids long. The CDR3 DNA is TGTGCCAGCCTGGACAGGGGCCTTGAAGCTTTCTTT. The encoded protein is CASLDRGLEAFF.

There are many counts of this clonotype. The rearrangement links TRBV11-2 to TRBJ2-3; 8 positions agree with TRBD2. V lost 4 bases and J lost 0; bases outside the gene matches: 6. Germline CDR1 SGHAT, CDR2 FQNNGV. The CDR3 sequence is 16 residues long. The CDR3: CASSSRLAPSTDTQYF. CDR3 in DNA: TGTGCCAGCAGCTCCCGACTAGCGCCTAGCACAGATACGCAGTATTTT.